The next 8 T cell receptor beta chains were all read from a single sample in a study of T cells in narcolepsy. TCRdb's table, derived via immunoSEQ multiplex PCR, lists solely in-frame clones and lacks some. In the table there are some 30,000 clones, 87% of which are singletons. Sequenced material: memory (CD45RA-) CD4+ T cells from blood. The receptors come from a human donor in good health.

In this sample, this clone turned up once. This chain uses TRBV6-4 with TRBJ2-1; either TRBD1 or TRBD2 may fit D (5 bases each). Germline V gives CDR1 MRHNA, CDR2 SNTAGT. The length of the CDR3 is 14 residues. The V gene lost 5 bases and the J gene lost 6 bases, with 14 bases spanning the gap. The CDR3 DNA sequence: TGTGCCAGCAGTCTTTCCGGGACCCGCAATGAGCAGTTCTTC. Amino acid sequence: CASSLSGTRNEQFF.

This clone came up a few times. Other nucleotide sequences in the sample specify the same CDR3. The V call is TRBV19, the J call TRBJ1-1, with TRBD1 matching over 7 bases. The CDR3 contains 14 residues. Trimming at V came to 3 bases and at J to 1 base, leaving 2 bases not matched to a gene. Germline V gives CDR1 LNHDA, CDR2 SQIVND (reference sequence). The CDR3 loop reads CASSIRGSNTEAFF. CDR3 bases: TGTGCCAGTAGTATCAGGGGGTCGAACACTGAAGCTTTCTTT.

In its sample, this clone was seen a few times. The chain combines TRBV14 with TRBJ1-4; 9 positions match TRBD1. The V gene's germline CDR1 is SGHDN and CDR2 FVKESK. V lost 3 bases, J lost 8 bases, and 7 bases stayed unmatched. The CDR3 runs to 15 residues. The CDR3 is CASSQQQGAGEKLFF. In DNA form, the CDR3 reads TGTGCCAGCAGCCAGCAACAGGGGGCGGGAGAAAAACTGTTTTTT.

The chain links TRBV19 to TRBJ2-2; D is unresolved. The germline gives CDR1 LNHDA, CDR2 SQIVND (reference sequence). The V end was cut by 7 bases, the J end by 6 bases, with 18 bases between. The CDR3 has 15 residues. Written as DNA, the CDR3 is TGTGCCAGTACCAATGGGCGGACGGCCTCCGGGGAGCTGTTTTTT. Encoded protein: CASTNGRTASGELFF.

Remarks on this clone: The sample holds other DNA sequences that translate to the same CDR3. V is TRBV6-1 and J is TRBJ1-2; D remains ambiguous. This CDR3 region has 13 residues. Between the trimmed V and J ends, which lost 2 bases and 2 bases, there was a span of 6 bases. Germline-derived CDR1 and CDR2 are MNHNS and SASEGT. In DNA, the CDR3 is TGTGCCAGCAGTGAACGACGAAACTATGGCTACACCTTC. Encoded protein: CASSERRNYGYTF.

This chain connects TRBV6-6 to TRBJ2-7; tentative D call: TRBD2 (6 bases). Trimming took off 4 bases at V and 0 bases at J, with 10 bases between the two ends. Germline CDR1 is MNHNY and CDR2 is SVGAGI (reference sequence). The CDR3 has 14 amino acids. The CDR3 here is CASSSTGGSYEQYF. The CDR3 DNA sequence: TGTGCCAGCAGTTCGACCGGGGGCTCCTACGAGCAGTACTTC.

CDR3 bases: TGTGCCAGCAGATATAGACAGGGCTACGAGCAGTACTTC. The encoded protein is CASRYRQGYEQYF. The rearrangement joins TRBV27 to TRBJ2-7, with 7 nucleotides matching TRBD1. The CDR3 sequence is 13 residues long. CDR1 and CDR2 (germline): MNHEY, SMNVEV (reference sequence). Trimming at V came to 6 bases and at J to 3 bases, leaving 5 bases not matched to a gene.

To note about this clone: The junction does not match germline at one end; this may be a read error. V usage is TRBV7-7 and J usage is TRBJ2-1; 11 nucleotides match TRBD2. This CDR3 has 15 residues. Germline V gene data show CDR1 as SSHAT and CDR2 as FNYEAQ (reference sequence). In DNA form, the CDR3 reads TGTGCTAGCAGCCCGATAGCGGGGGGGCCAGGTGAGCAGTTCTTC. Amino acids: CASSPIAGGPGEQFF.